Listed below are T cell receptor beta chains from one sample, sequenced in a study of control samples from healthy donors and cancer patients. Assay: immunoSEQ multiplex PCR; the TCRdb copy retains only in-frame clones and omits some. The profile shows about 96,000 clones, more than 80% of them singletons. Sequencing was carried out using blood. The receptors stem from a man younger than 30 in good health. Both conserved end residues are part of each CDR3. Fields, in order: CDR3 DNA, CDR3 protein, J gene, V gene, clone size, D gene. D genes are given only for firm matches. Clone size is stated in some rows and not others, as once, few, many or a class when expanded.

DNA: TGTGCCAGCACTACGAGTCGAGGAAAACTGTTTTTT; CDR3: CASTTSRGKLFF; J: TRBJ1-4; V: TRBV6-5; size: NA; D: NA
DNA: TGTGCCAGCAGTGAGACGGTGGGGGAGCGTTGGGAAGCTTTCTTT; CDR3: CASSETVGERWEAFF; J: TRBJ1-1; V: TRBV6-1; size: NA; D: NA
DNA: TGTGCCAGCACCAGACAGGGGACACCCCTCCACTTT; CDR3: CASTRQGTPLHF; J: TRBJ1-6; V: TRBV12-3/TRBV12-4; size: NA; D: TRBD1
DNA: TGTGCCAGCAGTTACTACCAGTCGGAAAACTATGGCTACACCTTC; CDR3: CASSYYQSENYGYTF; J: TRBJ1-2; V: TRBV6-6; size: NA; D: NA
DNA: TGTGCCAGCACCCCGGACCCTCGGGACGACTATGGCTACACCTTC; CDR3: CASTPDPRDDYGYTF; J: TRBJ1-2; V: TRBV6-5; size: once; D: NA
DNA: TGTGCCAGCAGTGAAACAGGGGGGGGGCCCTACGAGCAGTACTTC; CDR3: CASSETGGGPYEQYF; J: TRBJ2-7; V: TRBV25-1; size: NA; D: NA
DNA: TGTGCCAGCAGCAAGACAGGGAGTAATTCACCCCTCCACTTT; CDR3: CASSKTGSNSPLHF; J: TRBJ1-6; V: TRBV7-3; size: NA; D: TRBD1
DNA: TGTGCCACCAGCGGGGGCGGGACCTCGACAGATACGCAGTATTTT; CDR3: CATSGGGTSTDTQYF; J: TRBJ2-3; V: TRBV15; size: NA; D: NA
DNA: TGTGCCAGCAGCTTGGGCGGGGGCAATCAGCCCCAGCATTTT; CDR3: CASSLGGGNQPQHF; J: TRBJ1-5; V: TRBV5-4; size: NA; D: NA
DNA: TGTGCCAGCAGTGAAGCGCGGGTTGGGGTCTATGGCTACACCTTC; CDR3: CASSEARVGVYGYTF; J: TRBJ1-2; V: TRBV6-1; size: NA; D: NA
DNA: TGTGCCAGCAGCTTAGCCCCGACTAGCGGGAGTAATGACGAGCAGTACTTC; CDR3: CASSLAPTSGSNDEQYF; J: TRBJ2-7; V: TRBV11-2; size: NA; D: TRBD2
DNA: TGCGCCAGCAGTCAACAGACAGGGGGCCACACTGAAGCTTTCTTT; CDR3: CASSQQTGGHTEAFF; J: TRBJ1-1; V: TRBV23-1; size: NA; D: TRBD1
DNA: TGTGCCAGCAGCGGGGGTACCCTTGGTGGTGCGGAGACCCAGTACTTC; CDR3: CASSGGTLGGAETQYF; J: TRBJ2-5; V: TRBV9; size: once; D: NA
DNA: TGCGCCAGCAGCCCCGGCTGGGGGCAGAGCGAGCAGTACTTC; CDR3: CASSPGWGQSEQYF; J: TRBJ2-7; V: TRBV5-1; size: once; D: NA
DNA: TGTGCCAGCAGCCCCACCGGGACGGCCTATGAAAAACTGTTTTTT; CDR3: CASSPTGTAYEKLFF; J: TRBJ1-4; V: TRBV11-2; size: NA; D: NA
DNA: TGTGCCAGCAGTGACTCGGCTAGCCGGGAGCAGTTCTTC; CDR3: CASSDSASREQFF; J: TRBJ2-1; V: TRBV6-4; size: NA; D: NA
DNA: TGTGCCACCGGAGGCCCGGGGGACTACGAGCAGTACTTC; CDR3: CATGGPGDYEQYF; J: TRBJ2-7; V: TRBV6-5; size: NA; D: NA
DNA: TGTGCCAGCAGCTTAGGTTTTGTTGGGCGGGTGATCTCCTACAATGAGCAGTTCTTC; CDR3: CASSLGFVGRVISYNEQFF; J: TRBJ2-1; V: TRBV7-2; size: once; D: NA
DNA: TGTGCCAGCAGCGCCGGGACTCGGAACACCGGGGAGCTGTTTTTT; CDR3: CASSAGTRNTGELFF; J: TRBJ2-2; V: TRBV9; size: few; D: NA
DNA: TGTGCCAGCAGCTTGCAGGGTGCAGGGAACTATGGCTACACCTTC; CDR3: CASSLQGAGNYGYTF; J: TRBJ1-2; V: TRBV5-8; size: NA; D: NA
DNA: TGTGCCAGCAGCCTGAGGGGATGGGGCACTGAAGCTTTCTTT; CDR3: CASSLRGWGTEAFF; J: TRBJ1-1; V: TRBV9; size: NA; D: NA
DNA: TGTGCCAGCAGCGAAATGGTTGGGAAAGGGGCTTTCTTT; CDR3: CASSEMVGKGAFF; J: TRBJ1-1; V: TRBV11-2; size: NA; D: NA
DNA: TGTGCCAGCCTTGACAGGGGGTATGTTGGCAATCAGCCCCAGCATTTT; CDR3: CASLDRGYVGNQPQHF; J: TRBJ1-5; V: TRBV21-1; size: NA; D: NA
DNA: TGTGCCAGCAGTTACTCCGGGGTATTGGAGTATGGCTACACCTTC; CDR3: CASSYSGVLEYGYTF; J: TRBJ1-2; V: TRBV6-5; size: NA; D: NA
DNA: TGTGCCAGCAATCGGGACACCCAAGCCAAAAACATTCAGTACTTC; CDR3: CASNRDTQAKNIQYF; J: TRBJ2-4; V: TRBV2; size: few; D: NA
DNA: TGTGCCAGCAGCGGACCGAGGGTTGTATTGGGGGAGCAGTACTTC; CDR3: CASSGPRVVLGEQYF; J: TRBJ2-7; V: TRBV7-9; size: NA; D: NA
DNA: TGCAGCGTTGAAGAACCGTGGGATGGCTACACCTTC; CDR3: CSVEEPWDGYTF; J: TRBJ1-2; V: TRBV29-1; size: once; D: NA
DNA: TGCGCCAGCAGCTTTGAGGGTTGGAACACTGAAGCTTTCTTT; CDR3: CASSFEGWNTEAFF; J: TRBJ1-1; V: TRBV5-1; size: NA; D: NA
DNA: TGTGCCAGCACGACAGGGAATCAGCCCCAGCATTTT; CDR3: CASTTGNQPQHF; J: TRBJ1-5; V: TRBV27; size: NA; D: TRBD1
DNA: TGTGCCAGCAGTTTTGTTGGGACTCAGCCCCAGCATTTT; CDR3: CASSFVGTQPQHF; J: TRBJ1-5; V: TRBV27; size: NA; D: NA
DNA: TGTGCCAGCAGTTACGGTGGCTCCCACACAGATACGCAGTATTTT; CDR3: CASSYGGSHTDTQYF; J: TRBJ2-3; V: TRBV6-5; size: NA; D: NA
DNA: TGTGCCATCAGAACCCCACAGGGTATGAACACTGAAGCTTTCTTT; CDR3: CAIRTPQGMNTEAFF; J: TRBJ1-1; V: TRBV10-3; size: NA; D: NA
DNA: TGTGCCAGCAGTTTAAGACTAGCGCCGTCCTACGAGCAGTACTTC; CDR3: CASSLRLAPSYEQYF; J: TRBJ2-7; V: TRBV27; size: NA; D: TRBD2
DNA: TGTGCCAGCAGCTTCCGAGCCCTAGGACAGGGTAGTGGCTACACCTTC; CDR3: CASSFRALGQGSGYTF; J: TRBJ1-2; V: TRBV7-9; size: NA; D: TRBD1
DNA: TGTGCCAGCAGCCAAGTAGGAGGACTGTTGAACACTGAAGCTTTCTTT; CDR3: CASSQVGGLLNTEAFF; J: TRBJ1-1; V: TRBV3-1/TRBV3-2; size: NA; D: NA
DNA: TGTGCCAGCAGTGACACGGACCCTGCGAGCTCCTATAATTCACCCCTCCACTTT; CDR3: CASSDTDPASSYNSPLHF; J: TRBJ1-6; V: TRBV2; size: NA; D: NA